These T cell receptor beta chains were read from a single sample in a study of blood T cell repertoires in COVID-19. Only in-frame clones appear in the TCRdb table, and some are missing; sequencing was by immunoSEQ multiplex PCR. The sample lists about 230,000 clones, roughly 83% occurring once. The sample was peripheral blood. The origin of the receptors is a woman aged 50 to 60 with acute or convalescent COVID-19. The CDR3 runs from the conserved cysteine through the conserved F or W. A D gene is named only where the DNA matches it firmly.

>TRBV20-1|TRBJ2-7|TRBD2
CSASTGLAGGLTSTYEQYF
>TRBV27|TRBJ2-7|.
CASSLTTGRRECSWPYPYEQYF
>TRBV28|TRBJ1-2|TRBD1
CASSTSDRTGLLYGYTF
>TRBV19|TRBJ1-5|.
CASSMQGNQPQHF
>TRBV4-1|TRBJ1-5|.
CASSQRVSGGSNQPQHF
>TRBV7-9|TRBJ1-5|TRBD1
CASSLAGTGDLGNQPQHF
>TRBV5-1|TRBJ2-1|.
CASSLSQFSYNEQFF
>TRBV15|TRBJ2-1|TRBD2
CATSRDILAGEIWDEQFF
>TRBV18|TRBJ1-5|TRBD1
CASSPGQGRDGNQPQHF
>TRBV7-7|TRBJ2-7|TRBD1
CASSLDRAQEQYF
>TRBV7-2|TRBJ2-7|TRBD2
CASRDSGGPKYEQYF
>TRBV7-9|TRBJ1-3|.
CVTGPSGNTIYF
>TRBV7-8|TRBJ2-1|TRBD2
CASNGGLAPNEQFF
>TRBV7-8|TRBJ2-4|.
CASSSGQLLAKNIQYF
>TRBV28|TRBJ2-5|TRBD1
CASSFTGGMETQYF
>TRBV7-7|TRBJ2-5|.
CASSPIGGFQETQYF
>TRBV9|TRBJ1-1|.
CASSQMNTEAFF
>TRBV28|TRBJ1-5|TRBD1
CASRVTGDGNQPQHF
>TRBV5-1|TRBJ2-3|.
CASSSSGQSTDTQYF
>TRBV6-2/TRBV6-3|TRBJ2-3|.
CASSFQGWGTDTQYF
>TRBV10-3|TRBJ1-5|.
CAISGEGNQPQHF
>TRBV28|TRBJ1-5|.
CASSLGRGYHF